This T cell receptor (beta chain) was retrieved from a study of blood T cell repertoires in COVID-19. Across the whole study: Both acute and convalescent COVID-19 samples were obtained from the United States, Italy and Spain. Sources were T cells, B-cell-depleted T cells, or PBMCs; the material itself was cDNA or gDNA.

In the authors' methods: Estimated nucleated cell counts came from reference gene primer amplification. Data came from immunoSEQ multiplex PCR; TCRdb stores just in-frame clones and leaves some out. The V and J calls and clone size come from that table; D and trimming were worked out from the DNA. The sample holds fewer than 100,000 clones, 91% seen once. The sample taken for sequencing was peripheral blood. The sequence was collected from a woman aged 50 to 60 in a cohort sampled during active COVID-19.

The CDR3 DNA sequence: TGCGCCAGCAGTTCCCGGACAGAAAACACTGAAGCTTTCTTT. Amino acids: CASSSRTENTEAFF. The chain is built from TRBV10-1 and TRBJ1-1, with a weak D call TRBD1 (6 bases). The CDR3 is 14 amino acids. CDR1 is WNHNN, CDR2 SYGVQD, per germline (reference sequence). The V and J ends lost 5 bases and 2 bases respectively, with 12 bases between them.